The table lists the clone carrying this T cell receptor beta chain with many counts. This specimen comes from a study of T cells in Graves' hyperthyroidism and ophthalmopathy. With 8 bases removed from V and 7 bases from J, the gap between germline ends came to 13 bases. CDR3 length: 12 residues. Per the germline V gene, CDR1 is SNHLY and CDR2 is FYNNEI. The authors took PBMCs from 10 ml fresh peripheral blood. From RNA transcripts, TCR beta CDR3 regions were amplified. Primed by the HTBI set, a first-round RT-PCR was run on the TCR CDR3. From the multiplex PCR reads, TCRdb called clonotypes with MiXCR, one entry per CDR3 protein. The sample carries 300,000 to 450,000 distinct CDR3 sequences, about 18% recorded once.

The chain couples TRBV2 to TRBJ2-3; D possibly corresponds to TRBD2 (5 bases). This TCR was sampled from a woman aged 30 to 39 with Graves' hyperthyroidism that later progressed to Graves' ophthalmopathy. The sample comprised blood. CDR3: CASGPSWHTQYF. The CDR3 region has the DNA TGTGCCAGCGGGCCTAGCTGGCATACGCAGTATTTT.